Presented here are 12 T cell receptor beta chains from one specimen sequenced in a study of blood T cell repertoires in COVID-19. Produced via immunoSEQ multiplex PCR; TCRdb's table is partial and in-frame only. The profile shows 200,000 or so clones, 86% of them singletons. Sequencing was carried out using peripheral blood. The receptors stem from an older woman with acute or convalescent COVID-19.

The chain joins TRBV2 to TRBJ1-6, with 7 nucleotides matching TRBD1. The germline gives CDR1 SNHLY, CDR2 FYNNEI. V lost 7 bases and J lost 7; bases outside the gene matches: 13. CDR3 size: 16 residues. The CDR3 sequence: CASKIGRDRLNSPLHF. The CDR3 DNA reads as TGTGCCAGCAAGATTGGGCGGGACAGACTCAATTCACCCCTCCACTTT.

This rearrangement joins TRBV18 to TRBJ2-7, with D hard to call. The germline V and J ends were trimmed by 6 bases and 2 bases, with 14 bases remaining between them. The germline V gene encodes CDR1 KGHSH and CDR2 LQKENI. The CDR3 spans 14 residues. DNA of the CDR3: TGTGCCAGCTCGATTGCGGAGTATACCTACGAGCAGTACTTC. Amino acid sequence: CASSIAEYTYEQYF.

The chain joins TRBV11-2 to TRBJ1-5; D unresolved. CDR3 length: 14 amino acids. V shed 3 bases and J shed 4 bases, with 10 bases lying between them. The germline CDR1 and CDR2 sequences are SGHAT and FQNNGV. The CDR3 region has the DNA TGTGCCAGCAGCTTGCGGGGAAGGAATCAGCCCCAGCATTTT. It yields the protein CASSLRGRNQPQHF.

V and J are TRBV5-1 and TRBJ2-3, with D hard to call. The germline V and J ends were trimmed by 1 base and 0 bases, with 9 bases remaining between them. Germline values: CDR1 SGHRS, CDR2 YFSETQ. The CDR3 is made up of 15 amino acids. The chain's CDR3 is CASSLNPPSTDTQYF. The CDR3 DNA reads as TGCGCCAGCAGCTTGAATCCCCCTAGCACAGATACGCAGTATTTT.

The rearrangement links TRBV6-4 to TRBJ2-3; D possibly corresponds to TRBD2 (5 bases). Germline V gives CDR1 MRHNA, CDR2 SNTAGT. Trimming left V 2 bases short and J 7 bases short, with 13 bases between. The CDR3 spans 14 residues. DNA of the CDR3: TGTGCCAGCAGTGACGAGAGGGAAGGACATACGCAGTATTTT. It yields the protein CASSDEREGHTQYF.

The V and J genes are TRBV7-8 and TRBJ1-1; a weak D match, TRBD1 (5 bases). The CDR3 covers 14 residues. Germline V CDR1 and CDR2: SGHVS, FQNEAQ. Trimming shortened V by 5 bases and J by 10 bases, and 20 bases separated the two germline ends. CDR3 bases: TGTGCCAGCAGCGCAAGGGAAGGGGTGGTTGGAGCTTTCTTT. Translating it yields CASSAREGVVGAFF.

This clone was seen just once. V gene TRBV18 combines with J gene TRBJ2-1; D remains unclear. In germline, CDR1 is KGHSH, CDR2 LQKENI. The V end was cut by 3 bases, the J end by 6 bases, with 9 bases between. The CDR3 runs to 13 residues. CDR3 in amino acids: CASSPRFGNEQFF. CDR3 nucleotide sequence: TGTGCCAGCTCACCGAGGTTTGGCAATGAGCAGTTCTTC.

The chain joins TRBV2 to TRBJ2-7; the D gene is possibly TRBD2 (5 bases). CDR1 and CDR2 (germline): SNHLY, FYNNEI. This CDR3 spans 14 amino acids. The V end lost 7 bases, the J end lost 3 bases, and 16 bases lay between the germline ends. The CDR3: CASISEPSLYEQYF. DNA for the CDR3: TGTGCCAGCATTAGCGAACCCTCCCTCTACGAGCAGTACTTC.

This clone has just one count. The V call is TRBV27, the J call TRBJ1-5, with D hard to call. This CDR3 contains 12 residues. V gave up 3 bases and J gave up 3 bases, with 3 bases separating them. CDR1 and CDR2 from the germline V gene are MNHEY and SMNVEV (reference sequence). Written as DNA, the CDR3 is TGTGCCAGCAGTTTCCTCAATCAGCCCCAGCATTTT. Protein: CASSFLNQPQHF.

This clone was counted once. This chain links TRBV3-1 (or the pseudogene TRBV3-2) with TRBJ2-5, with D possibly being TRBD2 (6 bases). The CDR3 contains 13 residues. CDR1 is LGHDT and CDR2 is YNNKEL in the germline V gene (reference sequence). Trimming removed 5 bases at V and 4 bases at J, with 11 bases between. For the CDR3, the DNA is TGTGCCAGCAGCGGAGGGTGGGGAGAGACCCAGTACTTC. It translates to CASSGGWGETQYF.

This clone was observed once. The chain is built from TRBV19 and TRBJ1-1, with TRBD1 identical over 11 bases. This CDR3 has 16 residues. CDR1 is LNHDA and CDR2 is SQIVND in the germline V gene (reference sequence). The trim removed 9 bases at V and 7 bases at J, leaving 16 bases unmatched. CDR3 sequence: CASTLGPGQGDGEAFF. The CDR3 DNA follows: TGTGCCAGCACCCTCGGCCCGGGACAGGGGGACGGTGAAGCTTTCTTT.

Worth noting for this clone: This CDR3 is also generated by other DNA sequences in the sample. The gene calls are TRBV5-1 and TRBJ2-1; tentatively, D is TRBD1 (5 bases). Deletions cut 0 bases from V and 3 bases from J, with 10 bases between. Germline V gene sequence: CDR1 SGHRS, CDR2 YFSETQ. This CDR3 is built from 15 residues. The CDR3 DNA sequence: TGCGCCAGCAGCTTGGGAACAGGAAGCTACAATGAGCAGTTCTTC. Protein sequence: CASSLGTGSYNEQFF. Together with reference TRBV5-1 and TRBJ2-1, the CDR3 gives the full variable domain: KAGVTQTPRYLIKTRGQQVTLSCSPISGHRSVSWYQQTPGQGLQFLFEYFSETQRNKGNFPGRFSGRQFSNSRSEMNVSTLELGDSALYLCASSLGTGSYNEQFFGPGTRLTVL.